This T cell receptor (beta chain) came from a study of shared clonotypes between healthy human individuals. CDR3 length: 14 amino acids. V lost 6 bases and J lost 5; bases outside the gene matches: 7. Germline V CDR1 and CDR2: SNHLY, FYNNEI. TCRdb's copy holds only in-frame clones and misses some; the assay was immunoSEQ multiplex PCR. The sample has over 400,000 clones, 95% to 97% seen once. The chain couples TRBV2 to TRBJ2-7; 10 positions match TRBD1. Specimen: naive CD4+ T cells sorted from blood. Stated subset: CD45RA+ positively selected. The receptor's source is a woman under 40 in good health. Here the CDR3 DNA reads TGTGCCAGCAGGGGACAGGGGATAGTGAACGAGCAGTACTTC. Translated, it gives CASRGQGIVNEQYF. The variable domain in full, with the rest retrieved from reference TRBV2 and TRBJ2-7, is EPEVTQTPSHQVTQMGQEVILRCVPISNHLYFYWYRQILGQKVEFLVSFYNNEISEKSEIFDDQFSVERPDGSNFTLKIRSTKLEDSAMYFCASRGQGIVNEQYFGPGTRLTVT.